This entry concerns a single T cell receptor (beta chain). Its antigen remains unknown. Distinct nucleotide sequences in the sample also encode this CDR3. Expressed TCRB transcripts were sequenced because the entire RNA isolate underwent reverse transcription. Naive, central memory and regulatory T cell samples averaged roughly 3.6 million reads. Assay: immunoSEQ multiplex PCR; the TCRdb copy retains only in-frame clones and omits some. The table shows fewer than 900,000 clones, with 15% to 20% occurring only once. Germline assignment: CDR1 KGHSH and CDR2 LQKENI. Trimming removed 4 bases from V and 1 base from J; junction bases left unmatched: 3. CDR3 length: 14 residues. These data originate in a study of beta chain features in type 1 diabetes. The study's findings and limits: The study found moderately but significantly shorter TCRB CDR3s in all four CD4+ subsets of Type 1 diabetes patients.

This clonotype originated in a woman aged 18-30 years in good health. The rearrangement joins TRBV18 to TRBJ1-1, with 7 positions matching TRBD1. Sequences were obtained from naive CD4+ T cells from blood. The CDR3 protein is CASSRGTANTEAFF. CDR3 nucleotides: TGTGCCAGCTCACGTGGGACAGCGAACACTGAAGCTTTCTTT.